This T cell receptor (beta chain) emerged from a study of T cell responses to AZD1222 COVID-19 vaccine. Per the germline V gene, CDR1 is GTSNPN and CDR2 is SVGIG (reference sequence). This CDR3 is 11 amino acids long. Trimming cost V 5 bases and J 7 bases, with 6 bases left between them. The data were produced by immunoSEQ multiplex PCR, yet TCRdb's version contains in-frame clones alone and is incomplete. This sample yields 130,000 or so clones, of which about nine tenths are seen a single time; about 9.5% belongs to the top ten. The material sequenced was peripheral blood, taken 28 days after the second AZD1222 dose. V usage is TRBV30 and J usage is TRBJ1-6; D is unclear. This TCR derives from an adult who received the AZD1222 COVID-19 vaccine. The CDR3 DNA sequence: TGTGCCTGGCGGCGGAATTCACCCCTCCACTTT. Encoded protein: CAWRRNSPLHF.